This T cell receptor beta chain is drawn from a study of T cell repertoires in cytomegalovirus infection. Study as a whole: Public TCR beta signatures marked donors with CMV infection and the matching HLA. The study's findings and limits: CMV carriers with the relevant HLA were identified by cumulative public TCR beta family frequency. HLA-C-restricted CMV-specific TCR beta clonotypes were dominant in the ex vivo response.

This clonotype was seen at least ten times. The antigen remains unidentified. A single record per CDR3 protein comes from TCRdb applying MiXCR to the reads. The repertoire holds nearly 550,000 distinct CDR3 sequences, about 15% seen once, with roughly a quarter in the top ten. The J segment lost 6 bases and the V segment lost 5 bases, leaving 6 bases of the junction unmatched. The CDR3 spans 14 residues. Germline CDR1 SGHVS, CDR2 FQNEAQ. The receptor was isolated from a human donor in good health (CMV status not recorded). Some clones in this sample may be carry-over from other donors' samples. V and J are TRBV7-8 and TRBJ1-1; TRBD1 matches 10 bases. The sequenced material came from CD8+ T cells from PBMCs. The CDR3 DNA follows: TGTGCCAGCAGCATGACAGGGGGCTTGCCTGAAGCTTTCTTT. Its protein product is CASSMTGGLPEAFF. The full variable domain, in which reference TRBV7-8 and TRBJ1-1 provide the parts outside the CDR3, is GAGVSQSPRYKVAKRGQDVALRCDPISGHVSLFWYQQALGQGPEFLTYFQNEAQLDKSGLPSDRFFAERPEGSVSTLKIQRTQQEDSAVYLCASSMTGGLPEAFFGQGTRLTVV.